This T cell receptor beta chain was identified during a study of blood T cell repertoires in COVID-19. On the study more broadly: Spain, Italy and the United States supplied samples that represented acute and convalescent COVID-19. T cells, B-cell-depleted T cells, or PBMCs supplied cDNA or gDNA.

The CDR3 extends over 12 amino acids. Trimming left V 8 bases short and J 3 bases short, with 8 bases between. Germline V CDR1 and CDR2: MNHEY, SVGAGI. Authors' methods: Amplified reference gene primers provided the basis for estimating nucleated cell counts. Repertoires were generated with immunoSEQ multiplex PCR, while TCRdb's copy carries only in-frame clones and drops some. V and J calls and clone size are given by that table; D and trimming were obtained from the DNA. The sample shows about 79,000 clones, 80% to 90% of them seen only once. This TCR derives from a man aged 45-65 years with active COVID-19. V and J are TRBV6-5 and TRBJ2-1, with a tentative D call TRBD2 (6 bases). The sequencing sample was made of peripheral blood. DNA for the CDR3: TGTGCCAGCGGTAGCGGCTACAATGAGCAGTTCTTC. Protein product: CASGSGYNEQFF.